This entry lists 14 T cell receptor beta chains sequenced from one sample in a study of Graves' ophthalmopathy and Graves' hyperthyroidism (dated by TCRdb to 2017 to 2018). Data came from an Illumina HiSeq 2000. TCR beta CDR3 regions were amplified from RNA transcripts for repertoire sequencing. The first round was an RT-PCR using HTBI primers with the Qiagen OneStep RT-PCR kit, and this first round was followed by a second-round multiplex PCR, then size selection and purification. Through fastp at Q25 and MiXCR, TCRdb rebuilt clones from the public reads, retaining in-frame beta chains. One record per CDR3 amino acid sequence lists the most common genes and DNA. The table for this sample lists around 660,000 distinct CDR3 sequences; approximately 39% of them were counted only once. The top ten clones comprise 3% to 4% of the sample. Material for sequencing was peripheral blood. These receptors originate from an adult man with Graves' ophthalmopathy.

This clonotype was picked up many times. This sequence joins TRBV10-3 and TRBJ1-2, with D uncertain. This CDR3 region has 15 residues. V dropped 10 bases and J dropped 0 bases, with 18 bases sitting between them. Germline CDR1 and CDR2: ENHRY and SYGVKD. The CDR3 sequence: CASRPAWGTNYGYTF. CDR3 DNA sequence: TGTGCCAGCAGGCCCGCTTGGGGAACTAACTATGGCTACACCTTC.

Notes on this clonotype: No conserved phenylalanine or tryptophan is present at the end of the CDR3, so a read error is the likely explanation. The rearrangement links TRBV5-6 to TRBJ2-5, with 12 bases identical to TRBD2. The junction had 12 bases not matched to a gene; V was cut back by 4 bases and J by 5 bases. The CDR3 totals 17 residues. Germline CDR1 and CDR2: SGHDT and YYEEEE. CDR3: CASSPTTSGGLVETQYC. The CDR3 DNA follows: TGTGCCAGCAGCCCTACGACTAGCGGGGGCCTTGTGGAGACCCAGTACTGC.

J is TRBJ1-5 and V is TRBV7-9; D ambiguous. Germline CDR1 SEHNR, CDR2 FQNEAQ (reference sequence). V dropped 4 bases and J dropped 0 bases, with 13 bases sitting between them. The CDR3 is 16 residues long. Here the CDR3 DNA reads TGTGCCAGCAGCTCCCGACGGACCTTTAGCAATCAGCCCCAGCATTTT. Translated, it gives CASSSRRTFSNQPQHF.

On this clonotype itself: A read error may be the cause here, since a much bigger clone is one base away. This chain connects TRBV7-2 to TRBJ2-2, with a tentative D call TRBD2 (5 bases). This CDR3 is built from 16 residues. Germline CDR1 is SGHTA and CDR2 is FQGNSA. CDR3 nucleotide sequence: TGTGCCAGCAGCTTAGGCTCCTACGGGAACACCGGGGAGCTGCTTTTT. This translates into CASSLGSYGNTGELLF. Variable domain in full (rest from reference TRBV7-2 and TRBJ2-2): GAGVSQSPSNKVTEKGKDVELRCDPISGHTALYWYRQSLGQGLEFLIYFQGNSAPDKSGLPSDRFSAERTGGSVSTLTIQRTQQEDSAVYLCASSLGSYGNTGELLFGEGSRLTVL.

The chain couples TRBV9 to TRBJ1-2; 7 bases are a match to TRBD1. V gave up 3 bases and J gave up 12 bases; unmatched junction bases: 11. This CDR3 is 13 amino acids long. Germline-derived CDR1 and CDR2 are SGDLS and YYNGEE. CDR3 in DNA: TGTGCCAGCAGCGCCAGTTCGGGTAGGGGGCACACCTTC. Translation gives CASSASSGRGHTF.

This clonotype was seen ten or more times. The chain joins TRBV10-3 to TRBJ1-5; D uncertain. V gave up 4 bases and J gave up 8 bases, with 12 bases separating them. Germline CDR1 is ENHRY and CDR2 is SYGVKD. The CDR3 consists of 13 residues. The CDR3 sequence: CAISGGLFEPQHF. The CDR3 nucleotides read TGTGCCATCAGTGGAGGCCTATTCGAGCCCCAGCATTTT.

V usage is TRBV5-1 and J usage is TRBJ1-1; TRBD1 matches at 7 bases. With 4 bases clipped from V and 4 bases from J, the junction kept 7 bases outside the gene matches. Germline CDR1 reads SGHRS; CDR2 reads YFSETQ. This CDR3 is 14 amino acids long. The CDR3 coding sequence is TGCGCCAGCAGCCCGGGTAGGGGGCCCACTGAAGCTTTCTTT. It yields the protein CASSPGRGPTEAFF. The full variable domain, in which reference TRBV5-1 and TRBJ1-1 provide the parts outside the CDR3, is KAGVTQTPRYLIKTRGQQVTLSCSPISGHRSVSWYQQTPGQGLQFLFEYFSETQRNKGNFPGRFSGRQFSNSRSEMNVSTLELGDSALYLCASSPGRGPTEAFFGQGTRLTVV.

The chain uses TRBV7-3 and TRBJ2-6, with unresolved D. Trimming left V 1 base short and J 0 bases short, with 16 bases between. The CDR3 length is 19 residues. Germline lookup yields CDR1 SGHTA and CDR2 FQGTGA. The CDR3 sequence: CASSLNRVNYISGANVLTF. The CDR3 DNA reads TGTGCCAGCAGCTTAAATCGGGTGAACTATATCTCTGGGGCCAACGTCCTGACTTTC.

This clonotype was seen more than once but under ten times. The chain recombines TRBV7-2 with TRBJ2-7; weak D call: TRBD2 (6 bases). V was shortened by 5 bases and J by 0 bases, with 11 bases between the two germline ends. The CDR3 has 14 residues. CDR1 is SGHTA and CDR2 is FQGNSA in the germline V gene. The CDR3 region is CASSGRGNSYEQYF. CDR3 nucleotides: TGTGCCAGCAGCGGACGGGGGAACTCCTACGAGCAGTACTTC.

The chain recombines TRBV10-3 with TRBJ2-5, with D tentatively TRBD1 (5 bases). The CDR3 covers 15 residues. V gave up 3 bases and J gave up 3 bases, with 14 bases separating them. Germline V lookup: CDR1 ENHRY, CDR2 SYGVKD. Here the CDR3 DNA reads TGTGCCATCAGTGATTCGTCCTCAGGGAAAGAGACCCAGTACTTC. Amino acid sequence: CAISDSSSGKETQYF.

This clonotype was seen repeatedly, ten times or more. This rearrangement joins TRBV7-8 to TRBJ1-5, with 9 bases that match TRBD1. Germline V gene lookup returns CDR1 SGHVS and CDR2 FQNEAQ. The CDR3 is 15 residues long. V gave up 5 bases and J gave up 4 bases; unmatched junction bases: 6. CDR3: CASSRPGTGNQPQHF. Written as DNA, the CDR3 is TGTGCCAGCAGCCGTCCCGGGACAGGGAATCAGCCCCAGCATTTT. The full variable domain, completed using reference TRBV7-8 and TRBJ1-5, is GAGVSQSPRYKVAKRGQDVALRCDPISGHVSLFWYQQALGQGPEFLTYFQNEAQLDKSGLPSDRFFAERPEGSVSTLKIQRTQQEDSAVYLCASSRPGTGNQPQHFGDGTRLSIL.

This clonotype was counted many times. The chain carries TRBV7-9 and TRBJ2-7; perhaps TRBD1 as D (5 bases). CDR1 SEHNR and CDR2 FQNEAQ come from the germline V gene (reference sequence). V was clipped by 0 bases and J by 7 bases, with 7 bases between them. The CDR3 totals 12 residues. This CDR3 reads CASSLAQGEQYF. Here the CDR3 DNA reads TGTGCCAGCAGCTTAGCGCAGGGTGAGCAGTACTTC.

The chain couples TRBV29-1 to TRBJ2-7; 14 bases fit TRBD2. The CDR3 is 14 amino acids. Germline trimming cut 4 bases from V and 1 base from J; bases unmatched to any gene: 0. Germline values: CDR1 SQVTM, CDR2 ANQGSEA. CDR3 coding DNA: TGCAGCGTTGGACTAGCGGGAGGGTCCTACGAGCAGTACTTC. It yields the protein CSVGLAGGSYEQYF.

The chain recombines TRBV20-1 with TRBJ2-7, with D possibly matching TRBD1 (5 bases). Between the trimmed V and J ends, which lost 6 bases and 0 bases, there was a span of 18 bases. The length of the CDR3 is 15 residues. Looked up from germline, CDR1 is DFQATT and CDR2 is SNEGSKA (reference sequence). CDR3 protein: CSATNPSRDSYEQYF. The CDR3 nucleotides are TGCAGTGCCACCAACCCAAGCAGGGACTCCTACGAGCAGTACTTC.